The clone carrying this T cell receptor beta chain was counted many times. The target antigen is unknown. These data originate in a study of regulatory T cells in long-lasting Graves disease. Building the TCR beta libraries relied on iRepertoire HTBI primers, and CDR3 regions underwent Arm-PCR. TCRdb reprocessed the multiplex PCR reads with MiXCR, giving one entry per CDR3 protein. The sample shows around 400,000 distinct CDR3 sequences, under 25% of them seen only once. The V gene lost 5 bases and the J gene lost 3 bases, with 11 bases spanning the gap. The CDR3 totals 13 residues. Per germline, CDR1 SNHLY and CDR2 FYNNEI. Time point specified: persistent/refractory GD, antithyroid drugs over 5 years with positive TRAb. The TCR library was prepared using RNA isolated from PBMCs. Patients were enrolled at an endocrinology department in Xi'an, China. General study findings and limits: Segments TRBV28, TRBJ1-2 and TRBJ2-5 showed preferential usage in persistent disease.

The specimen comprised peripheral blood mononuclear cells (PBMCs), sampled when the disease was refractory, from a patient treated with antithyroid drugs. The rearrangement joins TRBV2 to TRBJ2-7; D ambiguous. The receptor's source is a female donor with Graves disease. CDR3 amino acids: CASSTGSFYEQYF. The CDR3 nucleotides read TGTGCCAGCAGTACCGGGTCCTTCTACGAGCAGTACTTC. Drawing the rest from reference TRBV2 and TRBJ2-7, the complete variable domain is EPEVTQTPSHQVTQMGQEVILRCVPISNHLYFYWYRQILGQKVEFLVSFYNNEISEKSEIFDDQFSVERPDGSNFTLKIRSTKLEDSAMYFCASSTGSFYEQYFGPGTRLTVT.